This T cell receptor beta chain was captured by sequencing in a study of cytomegalovirus exposure and HLA in healthy donors. At the level of the study: Counted in an early data release were roughly 81 million unique TCRs from HLA-typed donors.

These donors, healthy bone marrow donors, were studied. PCR employed 60 Vbeta and 13 Jbeta primers. Authors' methods: Later, an analysis found 75 million to 100 million unique TCR beta chains, and 9.5 million to 11 million of these were shared. Sequencing was performed with immunoSEQ multiplex PCR; in TCRdb, only in-frame clones are kept and a portion is missing. V and J calls and clone size come straight from that table; D and trimming were deduced from the DNA. The data hold roughly 190,000 clones, with approximately 80% observed a single time. With V trimmed by 0 bases and J by 7 bases, 6 bases remained unmatched. Germline V lookup: CDR1 SGHRS, CDR2 YFSETQ. The CDR3 consists of 15 residues.

Sequenced input: PBMCs. This TCR was sampled from a middle-aged man in good health and CMV-seropositive. The J gene is TRBJ2-1, the V gene TRBV5-1, with 8 bases lining up with TRBD2. The CDR3 loop reads CASSLGGGSMNEQFF. In nucleotides, the CDR3 is TGCGCCAGCAGCTTGGGCGGGGGGTCTATGAATGAGCAGTTCTTC.